This T cell receptor beta chain originates from a study of T cell repertoires in cytomegalovirus infection. Study overall: It can be stated that public TCR beta signatures indicated CMV infection as well as a matching HLA type.

About this clonotype itself: The antigen is unknown.

Trimming cost V 5 bases and J 3 bases, with 12 bases left between them. The CDR3 has 14 amino acids. Germline-derived CDR1 and CDR2 are SGHVS and FNYEAQ. Whole-study results and caveats: Frequencies of public TCR beta families were cumulated, and this identified carriers of CMV plus the relevant HLA. Ex vivo, HLA-C-restricted CMV-specific TCR beta clonotypes prevailed over the rest of the response.

One entry per CDR3 protein results from TCRdb running MiXCR on the reads. The table lists tens of thousands of distinct CDR3 sequences, 40% to 50% of them singletons. The source material was CD8+ T cells from cultured PBMCs, sampled from culture after CMV antigen stimulation. This TCR came from a human donor in good health (CMV status not recorded). Some clones in this sample may be carry-over from other donors' samples. V gene TRBV7-6 combines with J gene TRBJ2-3; D is possibly TRBD1 (5 bases). The CDR3 spells CASSPGIGTDTQYF. CDR3 DNA sequence: TGTGCCAGCAGCCCAGGGATTGGGACAGATACGCAGTATTTT.